This section outlines one TCR beta chain sequence together with its context. Enrollees, 18 to 89 years old, lived in approximately 25 US areas. Recovered status applied to Cohort 3 donors who had two consecutive negative PCRs. It also applied to those with clearance or with symptom resolution. Germline V lookup: CDR1 SEHNR, CDR2 FQNEAQ (reference sequence). The CDR3 has 18 amino acids. Trimming removed 4 bases at V and 5 bases at J, with 24 bases between. These data belong to a study of blood T cell repertoires in COVID-19. Overall study context: The United States, Italy and Spain supplied acute and convalescent COVID-19 samples.

Sequencing used immunoSEQ multiplex PCR; TCRdb keeps in-frame clones, though not all of them. In the table there are a few hundred thousand clones, about 85% of which are singletons. Specimen: PBMCs or T cells enriched from blood (not recorded which). This TCR derives from a woman aged 25-40 years who had recovered from COVID-19. The V call is TRBV7-9, the J call TRBJ1-5; D is unresolved. Written as DNA, the CDR3 is TGTGCCAGCAGCTCTTTTACCCACGATCCCCACCGGGATCAGCCCCAGCATTTT. Residues: CASSSFTHDPHRDQPQHF.